This T cell receptor beta chain was documented in a study of T cells after yellow fever vaccination. The CDR3 has 14 residues. Trimming removed 3 bases from V and 7 bases from J; junction bases left unmatched: 7. The germline CDR1 and CDR2 sequences are SGHRS and YFSETQ. TCR cDNA was made by 5'RACE template switching, adding a universal primer site and UMIs. TCRdb re-called the 5' RACE reads with MiXCR, one entry per CDR3 protein. Of around 180,000 distinct CDR3 sequences detected, about 6.2% appear once; the ten largest clones hold nearly 3%. Whole-study findings and limits: From the bulk population, abundant clonotypes could contaminate and appear within FACS-sorted repertoires. Clones that expanded after primary vaccination mostly reappeared after the booster (around 96% CD4, about 91% CD8).

This clonotype was counted between two and nine times. The antigen is undetermined. The V call is TRBV5-1, the J call TRBJ2-1; TRBD1 matches 7 bases. The clonotype originates from a young man who received the YFV17D yellow fever vaccine. This specimen was CD4+ T cells sorted from PBMCs, taken on the day of the first yellow fever vaccination. The CDR3 region has the DNA TGCGCCAGCAGCTGGGACCGGGACAGAAATGAGCAGTTCTTC. Protein: CASSWDRDRNEQFF.